The next 3 T cell receptor beta chains were all read from a single sample in a study of blood T cells in healthy people across ages. PCR was performed a second time for about 7 to 11 cycles using a sample-barcoded 5' primer and a J-beta primer mix. Each CDR3 protein gets one entry after TCRdb re-called the 5' RACE reads with MiXCR. The data contain around 1,600,000 distinct CDR3 sequences, around 40% of them seen just once; the ten biggest clones take up 4%. The sequenced sample was blood. These TCRs come from a woman aged 18-35 years in good health.

This clonotype appeared a few times. The gene calls are TRBV3-1 and TRBJ2-7; D is perhaps TRBD1 (5 bases). Germline values: CDR1 LGHDT, CDR2 YNNKEL (reference sequence). Trimming cost V 4 bases and J 3 bases, with 10 bases left between them. The CDR3 spans 13 residues. CDR3 nucleotide sequence: TGTGCCAGCAGCCCCCCCCAGGGCTACGAGCAGTACTTC. Translating it yields CASSPPQGYEQYF.

Only a few counts were recorded for this clonotype. One end of the junction does not line up with germline, which may come from a read error. The V and J genes are TRBV20-1 and TRBJ2-3, with D perhaps TRBD1 (5 bases). The CDR3 runs to 15 residues. Germline CDR1 and CDR2: DFQATT and SNEGSKA (reference sequence). The CDR3 here is CSARVAGLGTDTQYF. In nucleotides, the CDR3 is TGCAGCGCTAGGGTAGCAGGGCTGGGCACAGATACGCAGTATTTT.

This chain links TRBV9 with TRBJ2-7; D possibly uses TRBD1 or TRBD2 (6 bases each). Germline CDR1 SGDLS, CDR2 YYNGEE. The ends were cut back, 3 bases at V and 2 bases at J, with 15 bases in the middle. There are 15 residues in the CDR3. DNA of the CDR3: TGTGCCAGCAGCGCAGGAGGGACACCAACCTACGAGCAGTACTTC. It codes for CASSAGGTPTYEQYF.